The 22 T cell receptor beta chains presented below share a single source sample, sequenced in a study of blood T cell repertoires in COVID-19. Sequenced by immunoSEQ multiplex PCR; TCRdb stores in-frame clones only, minus some. The repertoire holds about 220,000 clones, with roughly 89% as singletons. Sequencing input: PBMCs or T cells enriched from blood (not recorded which). The source is a woman in her thirties or forties who had recovered from COVID-19.

Only one count was recorded for this clone. This rearrangement joins TRBV28 to TRBJ2-7; D is undetermined. Deletions cut 5 bases from V and 2 bases from J, with 7 bases between. The CDR3 runs 12 residues. Germline CDR1 reads MDHEN; CDR2 reads SYDVKM. This chain's CDR3 is CASSPGAYEQYV. In DNA, the CDR3 is TGTGCCAGCAGTCCCGGAGCCTACGAGCAGTACGTC.

This chain joins TRBV14 and TRBJ2-3; 9 nucleotides agree with TRBD2. The CDR3 contains 16 residues. Trimming removed 3 bases from V and 4 bases from J; junction bases left unmatched: 8. CDR1 and CDR2 (germline): SGHDN, FVKESK. The CDR3 here is CASSQLAGDTPDTQYF. CDR3 nucleotides: TGTGCCAGCAGCCAGTTAGCGGGAGATACCCCAGATACGCAGTATTTT. Looking up the rest from reference TRBV14 and TRBJ2-3 gives the full variable domain: EAGVTQFPSHSVIEKGQTVTLRCDPISGHDNLYWYRRVMGKEIKFLLHFVKESKQDESGMPNNRFLAERTGGTYSTLKVQPAELEDSGVYFCASSQLAGDTPDTQYFGPGTRLTVL.

V gene TRBV18 combines with J gene TRBJ2-1; 7 bases align to TRBD1. Germline trimming cut 4 bases from V and 7 bases from J; bases unmatched to any gene: 1. The germline V gene has CDR1 KGHSH and CDR2 LQKENI. This CDR3 spans 12 amino acids. CDR3 DNA: TGTGCCAGCTCACTGGACAGGAATGAGCAGTTCTTC. Translated: CASSLDRNEQFF.

V gene TRBV5-1 combines with J gene TRBJ1-1; 7 bases line up with TRBD1. Germline V gene data show CDR1 as SGHRS and CDR2 as YFSETQ. The CDR3 loop spans 15 amino acids. J was trimmed by 0 bases and V by 4 bases; bases with no gene match: 6. The CDR3: CASSLRTGMNTEAFF. CDR3 nucleotide sequence: TGCGCCAGCAGCCTGAGGACAGGCATGAACACTGAAGCTTTCTTT.

The chain has TRBV5-1 and TRBJ2-2; perhaps TRBD1 as D (6 bases). The CDR3 runs to 15 residues. Germline V gene lookup returns CDR1 SGHRS and CDR2 YFSETQ. Trimming took 4 bases from V and 4 from J, leaving 14 bases between them. CDR3 DNA: TGCGCCAGCAGCGCCTTACAGGGCCCCACCGGGGAGCTGTTTTTT. Residues: CASSALQGPTGELFF. Looking up the rest from reference TRBV5-1 and TRBJ2-2 gives the full variable domain: KAGVTQTPRYLIKTRGQQVTLSCSPISGHRSVSWYQQTPGQGLQFLFEYFSETQRNKGNFPGRFSGRQFSNSRSEMNVSTLELGDSALYLCASSALQGPTGELFFGEGSRLTVL.

This clone was seen a few times. The chain uses TRBV18 and TRBJ1-5, with D unresolved. CDR3 length: 13 amino acids. Germline CDR1 is KGHSH and CDR2 is LQKENI. V lost 2 bases, J lost 4 bases, and 6 bases lay in between. The DNA of the CDR3 is TGTGCCAGCTCACCAACCAGGAATCAGCCCCAGCATTTT. This sequence encodes CASSPTRNQPQHF.

Written as DNA, the CDR3 is TGTGCCAGCAGCCTGGGGCTAGCGGGCACAGATACGCAGTATTTT. Translating gives CASSLGLAGTDTQYF. The rearrangement joins TRBV7-2 to TRBJ2-3, with 7 nucleotides matching TRBD2. The CDR3 runs 15 residues. The germline V gene has CDR1 SGHTA and CDR2 FQGNSA. The J segment lost 1 base and the V segment lost 5 bases, leaving 6 bases of the junction unmatched.

The J gene is TRBJ2-1, the V gene TRBV6-6, with 8 nucleotides matching TRBD2. The CDR3 covers 14 residues. Per the germline V gene, CDR1 is MNHNY and CDR2 is SVGAGI (reference sequence). V shed 7 bases and J 0 bases; nucleotides not matched to a gene: 2. CDR3 amino acids: CASITSGSYNEQFF. CDR3 DNA: TGTGCCAGCATTACTAGCGGCTCCTACAATGAGCAGTTCTTC.

The chain employs TRBV7-2 and TRBJ1-5; a possible D gene is TRBD1 (5 bases). Per the germline V gene, CDR1 is SGHTA and CDR2 is FQGNSA. This CDR3 is built from 14 residues. Deletions cut 5 bases from V and 5 bases from J, with 13 bases between. The CDR3 nucleotides read TGTGCCAGCAGCGTTGGGGGGTTGGATCAGCCCCAGCATTTT. Its translation: CASSVGGLDQPQHF.

The V gene is TRBV28, the J gene TRBJ1-2; TRBD1 might be the D (6 bases). V lost 3 bases and J lost 8, with 13 bases in between. Per the germline V gene, CDR1 is MDHEN and CDR2 is SYDVKM. The CDR3 spans 13 residues. The CDR3 spells CASSFPRGDGYTF. CDR3 coding DNA: TGTGCCAGCAGTTTCCCCAGGGGAGACGGCTACACCTTC.

The chain links TRBV2 to TRBJ1-5; weak D call: TRBD1 (6 bases). The germline V and J ends were trimmed by 4 bases and 4 bases, with 11 bases remaining between them. The germline gives CDR1 SNHLY, CDR2 FYNNEI. This CDR3 contains 14 residues. Here the CDR3 reads CASSVEQGNQPQHF. The CDR3 coding sequence is TGTGCCAGCAGTGTTGAACAGGGTAATCAGCCCCAGCATTTT.

The chain links TRBV20-1 to TRBJ1-5; tentatively, D is TRBD1 (5 bases). Germline V gene lookup returns CDR1 DFQATT and CDR2 SNEGSKA (reference sequence). V was trimmed by 3 bases and J by 2 bases, leaving 14 bases between them. This CDR3 is built from 15 residues. The CDR3 here is CSASRQGLGNQPQHF. The DNA of the CDR3 is TGCAGTGCTAGTCGTCAGGGTTTGGGCAATCAGCCCCAGCATTTT.

The table lists this clone with a count of one. The chain employs TRBV6-5 and TRBJ1-2; 9 bases are shared with TRBD1. CDR3 length: 13 residues. From germline, CDR1 is MNHEY and CDR2 SVGAGI. The V segment lost 9 bases and the J segment 5 bases; nucleotides outside the gene matches: 7. The CDR3 nucleotides read TGTGCCAGTACCCGAGGGACAGGGTATGGCTACACCTTC. The encoded protein is CASTRGTGYGYTF.

Turning to this clone: Other DNA sequences in the same sample also yield this CDR3. The chain combines TRBV4-3 with TRBJ1-5, with D possibly TRBD1 on 5 matching bases. The CDR3 covers 13 residues. Per the germline V gene, CDR1 is LGHNA and CDR2 is YSLEER. V dropped 1 base and J dropped 4 bases, with 5 bases sitting between them. The CDR3 DNA reads TGCGCCAGCAGCCAAGCAGGGAATCAGCCCCAGCATTTT. This encodes CASSQAGNQPQHF.

The chain uses TRBV14 and TRBJ1-3; possibly TRBD1 for D (5 bases). V was clipped by 2 bases and J by 1 base, with 12 bases between them. The CDR3 totals 16 residues. Germline V gene data show CDR1 as SGHDN and CDR2 as FVKESK. CDR3: CASSQSKTVSGNTIYF. CDR3 nucleotides: TGTGCCAGCAGCCAAAGCAAGACAGTGTCTGGAAACACCATATATTTT.

The rearrangement joins TRBV2 to TRBJ2-3; D call uncertain. The CDR3 is 12 amino acids. The germline V and J ends were trimmed by 2 bases and 4 bases, with 4 bases remaining between them. Germline CDR1 is SNHLY and CDR2 is FYNNEI. CDR3 region: CASSEYPDTQYF. CDR3 sequence (DNA): TGTGCCAGCAGTGAATATCCAGATACGCAGTATTTT. Supplemented by reference TRBV2 and TRBJ2-3, the full variable domain reads EPEVTQTPSHQVTQMGQEVILRCVPISNHLYFYWYRQILGQKVEFLVSFYNNEISEKSEIFDDQFSVERPDGSNFTLKIRSTKLEDSAMYFCASSEYPDTQYFGPGTRLTVL.

This chain links TRBV2 with TRBJ1-2; D unresolved. The germline V gene has CDR1 SNHLY and CDR2 FYNNEI. V lost 0 bases and J 4 bases, leaving 9 bases between the germline ends. The CDR3 length is 14 residues. The CDR3 nucleotides are TGTGCCAGCAGTGAAGCTGGTCAGATCTATGGCTACACCTTC. This encodes CASSEAGQIYGYTF.

The CDR3 coding sequence is TGTGCCAGCAGCCTCGGACTGTTAAATGAGCAGTTCTTC. Translation gives CASSLGLLNEQFF. The chain employs TRBV11-3 and TRBJ2-1; D possibly corresponds to TRBD2 (5 bases). This CDR3 is built from 13 residues. Germline CDR1 is SGHNT and CDR2 is YENEEA. The V and J ends lost 5 bases and 7 bases respectively, with 12 bases between them.

The gene calls are TRBV28 and TRBJ2-2; D gene uncertain. CDR1 is MDHEN and CDR2 is SYDVKM in the germline V gene. This CDR3 region has 11 residues. V lost 9 bases to trimming and J lost 7 bases, with 9 bases between them. CDR3 in DNA: TGTGCCAGTCACTTTTACGGGGAGCTGTTTTTT. Translated: CASHFYGELFF. The full variable domain, completed using reference TRBV28 and TRBJ2-2, is DVKVTQSSRYLVKRTGEKVFLECVQDMDHENMFWYRQDPGLGLRLIYFSYDVKMKEKGDIPEGYSVSREKKERFSLILESASTNQTSMYLCASHFYGELFFGEGSRLTVL.

This chain joins TRBV7-8 and TRBJ2-1, with D perhaps TRBD2 (5 bases). CDR3 length equals 17 residues. The V and J ends lost 0 bases and 0 bases respectively, with 12 bases between them. Germline loops: CDR1 SGHVS, CDR2 FQNEAQ. In DNA form, the CDR3 reads TGTGCCAGCAGCTTAGCGGCGCGGGTAAGCTCCTACAATGAGCAGTTCTTC. It yields the protein CASSLAARVSSYNEQFF.

The chain couples TRBV5-1 to TRBJ1-5, with D perhaps TRBD1 (6 bases). Germline lookup yields CDR1 SGHRS and CDR2 YFSETQ. CDR3 length equals 14 residues. Trimming removed 4 bases at V and 3 bases at J, with 11 bases between. The chain's CDR3 is CASSLTGPNQPQHF. The DNA for the CDR3 is TGCGCCAGCAGCCTCACAGGGCCCAATCAGCCCCAGCATTTT.

This sequence joins TRBV5-1 and TRBJ2-2; 15 bases are shared with TRBD2. V was pared by 0 bases and J by 1 base, with 4 bases of the junction left unmatched. Germline CDR1 and CDR2: SGHRS and YFSETQ. The CDR3 length is 19 residues. The CDR3 DNA follows: TGCGCCAGCAGCTTGGACTTGGGACTAGCGGGAGGGAACACCGGGGAGCTGTTTTTT. Protein product: CASSLDLGLAGGNTGELFF.